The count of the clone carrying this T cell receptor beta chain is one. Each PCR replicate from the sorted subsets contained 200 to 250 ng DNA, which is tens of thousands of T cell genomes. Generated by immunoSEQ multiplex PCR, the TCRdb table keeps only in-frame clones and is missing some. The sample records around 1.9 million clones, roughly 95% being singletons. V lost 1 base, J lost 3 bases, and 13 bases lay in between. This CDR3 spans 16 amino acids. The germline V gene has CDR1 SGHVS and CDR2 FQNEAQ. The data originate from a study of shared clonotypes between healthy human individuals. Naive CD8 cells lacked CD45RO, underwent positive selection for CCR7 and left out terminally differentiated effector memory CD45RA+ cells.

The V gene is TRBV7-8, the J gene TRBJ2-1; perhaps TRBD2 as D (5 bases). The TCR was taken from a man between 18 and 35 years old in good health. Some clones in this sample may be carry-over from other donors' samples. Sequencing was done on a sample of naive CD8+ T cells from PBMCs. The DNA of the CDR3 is TGTGCCAGCAGCTTAGATCCGGGATCGGGCTACAATGAGCAGTTCTTC. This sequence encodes CASSLDPGSGYNEQFF.